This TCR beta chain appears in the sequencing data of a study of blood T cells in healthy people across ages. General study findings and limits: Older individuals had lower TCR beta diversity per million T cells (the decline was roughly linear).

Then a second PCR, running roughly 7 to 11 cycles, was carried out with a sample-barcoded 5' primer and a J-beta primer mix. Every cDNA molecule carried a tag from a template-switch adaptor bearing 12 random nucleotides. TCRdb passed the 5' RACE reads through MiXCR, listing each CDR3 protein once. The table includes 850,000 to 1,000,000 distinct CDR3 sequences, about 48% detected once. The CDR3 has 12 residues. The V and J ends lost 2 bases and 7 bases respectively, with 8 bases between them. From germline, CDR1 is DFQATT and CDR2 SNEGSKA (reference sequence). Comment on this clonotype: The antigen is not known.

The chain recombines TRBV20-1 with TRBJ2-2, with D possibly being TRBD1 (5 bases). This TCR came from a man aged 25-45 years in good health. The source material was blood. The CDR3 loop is CSARTGIGELFF. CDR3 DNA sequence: TGCAGTGCTAGAACAGGAATCGGGGAGCTGTTTTTT.